Presented here are 17 T cell receptor beta chains from one specimen sequenced in a study of blood T cell repertoires in COVID-19. The repertoire was sequenced with immunoSEQ multiplex PCR; TCRdb's copy has only in-frame clones and lacks some. The sample carries roughly 200,000 clones, 70% to 90% recorded once. Sequenced input: peripheral blood. The receptors shown here come from a man aged 35-49 years with active or convalescent COVID-19.

This sequence joins TRBV5-1 and TRBJ1-1; 10 nucleotides line up with TRBD1. The CDR3 covers 15 residues. V lost 2 bases and J lost 5; bases outside the gene matches: 6. Germline lookup yields CDR1 SGHRS and CDR2 YFSETQ. CDR3 coding DNA: TGCGCCAGCAGCTTTACCGGGACAGGGGAAACTGAAGCTTTCTTT. Translated: CASSFTGTGETEAFF.

V and J are TRBV6-6 and TRBJ1-4, with 10 bases matching TRBD1. Germline V gene data show CDR1 as MNHNY and CDR2 as SVGAGI (reference sequence). CDR3 length: 15 residues. The J segment lost 6 bases and the V segment lost 1 base, leaving 2 bases of the junction unmatched. This CDR3 reads CASSYWGTGDEKLFF. In nucleotides, the CDR3 is TGTGCCAGCAGTTACTGGGGGACAGGGGATGAAAAACTGTTTTTT.

The V call is TRBV27, the J call TRBJ1-2; no clear D. With 0 bases removed from V and 7 bases from J, the gap between germline ends came to 9 bases. The germline V gene encodes CDR1 MNHEY and CDR2 SMNVEV (reference sequence). The CDR3 loop spans 13 amino acids. The CDR3 is CASSLSRTSGYTF. In DNA form, the CDR3 reads TGTGCCAGCAGTTTATCCCGGACTTCTGGCTACACCTTC.

The chain links TRBV7-2 to TRBJ2-7; D ambiguous. The germline V gene encodes CDR1 SGHTA and CDR2 FQGNSA. The CDR3 has 12 amino acids. The V gene lost 2 bases and the J gene lost 3 bases, with 5 bases spanning the gap. The CDR3 DNA reads as TGTGCCAGCAGCTTAACCGGCTACGAGCAGTACTTC. This translates into CASSLTGYEQYF. The full variable domain, with the rest looked up from reference TRBV7-2 and TRBJ2-7, is GAGVSQSPSNKVTEKGKDVELRCDPISGHTALYWYRQSLGQGLEFLIYFQGNSAPDKSGLPSDRFSAERTGGSVSTLTIQRTQQEDSAVYLCASSLTGYEQYFGPGTRLTVT.

Details on this clone: The junction shows a germline mismatch at one end, possibly a read error. CDR3 sequence reads: CASTLGGGDEQFF. The CDR3 DNA reads TGTGCCAGCACCTTAGGAGGGGGCGATGAGCAGTTCTTC. The chain has TRBV7-2 and TRBJ2-1, with D perhaps matching TRBD1 (7 bases). CDR1 and CDR2 (germline): SGHTA, FQGNSA. The CDR3 contains 13 residues.

This clone was picked up a small number of times. This chain joins TRBV7-8 and TRBJ1-3; perhaps TRBD1 as D (6 bases). The CDR3 length is 14 residues. Germline CDR1 reads SGHVS; CDR2 reads FQNEAQ. V was cut by 6 bases and J by 1 base, with 10 bases left in between. CDR3 protein: CASSKTGSGNTIYF. The CDR3 coding sequence is TGTGCCAGCAGTAAGACAGGTTCTGGAAACACCATATATTTT.

The chain combines TRBV10-3 with TRBJ1-6; TRBD1 aligns across 9 bases. J was trimmed by 6 bases and V by 7 bases; bases with no gene match: 7. CDR3 length: 15 residues. In germline, CDR1 is ENHRY, CDR2 SYGVKD. CDR3: CAITKDRGLNSPLHF. CDR3 nucleotide sequence: TGTGCCATCACCAAGGACAGGGGCCTTAATTCACCCCTCCACTTT.

J is TRBJ1-5 and V is TRBV7-8; D unclear. The V end was cut by 0 bases, the J end by 3 bases, with 12 bases between. This CDR3 region has 16 residues. The germline gives CDR1 SGHVS, CDR2 FQNEAQ. CDR3 amino acids: CASSLAAYNNNQPQHF. In DNA, the CDR3 is TGTGCCAGCAGCTTAGCTGCATACAACAACAATCAGCCCCAGCATTTT.

CDR3: CASSQGRDSNYGYTF. In DNA form, the CDR3 reads TGTGCCAGCAGCCAAGGCAGGGACTCTAACTATGGCTACACCTTC. J is TRBJ1-2 and V is TRBV3-1 (or the pseudogene TRBV3-2), with a possible D match to TRBD1 (5 bases). This CDR3 has 15 residues. Trimming stripped 1 base from V and 0 bases from J, with 9 bases between. The germline CDR1 and CDR2 sequences are LGHDT and YNNKEL (reference sequence).

In DNA, the CDR3 is TGCGCCAGCAGCCAACCGGGACTAGCGGGGGGGCCAAAGTATTTT. Protein: CASSQPGLAGGPKYF. The chain employs TRBV4-1 and TRBJ2-3, with TRBD2 matching over 16 bases. The trim removed 2 bases at V and 13 bases at J, leaving 6 bases unmatched. The germline gives CDR1 MGHRA, CDR2 YSYEKL. The CDR3 runs 15 residues.

This clone has more than one count but fewer than ten. The chain uses TRBV6-5 and TRBJ2-7; the D gene is possibly TRBD1 (5 bases). Germline assignment: CDR1 MNHEY and CDR2 SVGAGI. V lost 2 bases to trimming and J lost 0 bases, with 11 bases between them. The CDR3 is 15 amino acids. This chain's CDR3 is CASSYRDSNSYEQYF. CDR3 sequence (DNA): TGTGCCAGCAGTTACCGCGACAGTAACTCCTACGAGCAGTACTTC.

This chain links TRBV5-4 with TRBJ2-1, with TRBD2 as a possible D gene (5 bases). CDR1 and CDR2 (germline): SGHNT, YYREEE (reference sequence). This CDR3 is built from 14 residues. V lost 6 bases and J lost 5, with 15 bases in between. The CDR3 DNA follows: TGTGCCAGCAACCATGGCGGACTCAACAATGAGCAGTTCTTC. This codes for CASNHGGLNNEQFF.

In this sample, this clone turned up once. The chain employs TRBV9 and TRBJ1-2, with 7 bases lining up with TRBD1. The CDR3 runs 14 residues. The germline gives CDR1 SGDLS, CDR2 YYNGEE. Trimming took 4 bases from V and 0 from J; bases not matched to a gene: 3. CDR3 nucleotide sequence: TGTGCCAGCAGCACCGGGACAGCTAACTATGGCTACACCTTC. Its protein is CASSTGTANYGYTF.

V is TRBV6-2 or TRBV6-3 and J is TRBJ1-2; 8 nucleotides align to TRBD1. Germline CDR1 and CDR2: MNHEY and SVGEGT. The CDR3 is 15 amino acids. After removal of 2 bases from V and 5 bases from J, the junction contained 7 bases not matched to a gene. CDR3 sequence (DNA): TGTGCCAGCAGTTACGTTCAGGGGGCGCTGTATGGCTACACCTTC. Its protein product is CASSYVQGALYGYTF.

CDR3 in amino acids: CASSLQDSSPLHF. CDR3 in DNA: TGCGCCAGCAGCTTGCAGGACAGTTCACCCCTCCACTTT. The rearrangement links TRBV5-1 to TRBJ1-6, with a tentative D call TRBD1 (6 bases). The CDR3 loop spans 13 amino acids. Germline assignment: CDR1 SGHRS and CDR2 YFSETQ. The V gene lost 1 base and the J gene lost 9 bases, with 8 bases spanning the gap.

The chain links TRBV12-3 or TRBV12-4 to TRBJ1-5, with D perhaps matching TRBD1 (6 bases). The CDR3 totals 13 residues. Trimming took off 3 bases at V and 7 bases at J, with 10 bases between the two ends. CDR3 residues: CASSFGQLQPQHF. Written as DNA, the CDR3 is TGTGCCAGCAGTTTCGGACAGTTGCAGCCCCAGCATTTT.

The chain links TRBV5-4 to TRBJ1-2; D is possibly TRBD1 (6 bases). Trimming took off 5 bases at V and 1 base at J, with 12 bases between the two ends. The CDR3 runs to 14 residues. Germline CDR1 is SGHNT and CDR2 is YYREEE (reference sequence). The CDR3 DNA follows: TGTGCCAGCAGGCACCTAGGGGGTAACTATGGCTACACCTTC. Its translation is CASRHLGGNYGYTF.